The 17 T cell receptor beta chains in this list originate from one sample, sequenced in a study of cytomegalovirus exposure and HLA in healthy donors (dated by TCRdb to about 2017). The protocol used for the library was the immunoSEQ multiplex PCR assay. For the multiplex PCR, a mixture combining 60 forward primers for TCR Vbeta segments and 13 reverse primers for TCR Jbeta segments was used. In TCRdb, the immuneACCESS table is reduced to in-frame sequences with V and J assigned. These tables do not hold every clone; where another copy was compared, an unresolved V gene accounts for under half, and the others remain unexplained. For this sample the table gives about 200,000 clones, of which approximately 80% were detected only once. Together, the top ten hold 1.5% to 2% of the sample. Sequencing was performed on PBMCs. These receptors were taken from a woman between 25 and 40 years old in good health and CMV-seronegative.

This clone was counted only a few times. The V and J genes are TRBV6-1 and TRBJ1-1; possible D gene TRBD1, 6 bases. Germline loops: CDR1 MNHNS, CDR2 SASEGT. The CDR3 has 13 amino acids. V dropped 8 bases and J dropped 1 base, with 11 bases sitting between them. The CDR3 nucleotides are TGTGCCAGCGTTCAGGGGAGGAACACTGAAGCTTTCTTT. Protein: CASVQGRNTEAFF.

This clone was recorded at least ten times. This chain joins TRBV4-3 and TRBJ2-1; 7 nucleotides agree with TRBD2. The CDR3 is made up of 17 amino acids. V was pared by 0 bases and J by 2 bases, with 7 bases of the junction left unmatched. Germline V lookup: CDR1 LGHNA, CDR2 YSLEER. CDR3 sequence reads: CASSQDQLAGAYNEQFF. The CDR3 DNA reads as TGCGCCAGCAGCCAAGATCAACTCGCGGGGGCCTACAATGAGCAGTTCTTC.

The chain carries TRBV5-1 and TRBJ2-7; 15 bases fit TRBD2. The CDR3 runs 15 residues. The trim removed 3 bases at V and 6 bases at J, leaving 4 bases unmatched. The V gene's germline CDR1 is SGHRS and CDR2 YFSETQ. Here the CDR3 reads CASSSGTSGGLEQYF. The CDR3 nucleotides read TGCGCCAGCAGCTCCGGGACTAGCGGGGGGCTCGAGCAGTACTTC.

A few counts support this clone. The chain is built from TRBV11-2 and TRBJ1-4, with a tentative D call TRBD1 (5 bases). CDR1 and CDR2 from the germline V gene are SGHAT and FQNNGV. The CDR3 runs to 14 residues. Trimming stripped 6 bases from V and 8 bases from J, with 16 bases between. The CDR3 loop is CASSPFWEGEKLFF. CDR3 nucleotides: TGTGCCAGCAGTCCGTTTTGGGAGGGGGAAAAACTGTTTTTT.

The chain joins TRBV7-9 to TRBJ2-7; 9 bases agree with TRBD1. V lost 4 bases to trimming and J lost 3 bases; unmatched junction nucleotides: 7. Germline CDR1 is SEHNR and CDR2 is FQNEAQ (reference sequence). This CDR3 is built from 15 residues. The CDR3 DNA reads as TGTGCCAGCAGCTCCAATGACAGGGGGGGCTACGAGCAGTACTTC. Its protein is CASSSNDRGGYEQYF.

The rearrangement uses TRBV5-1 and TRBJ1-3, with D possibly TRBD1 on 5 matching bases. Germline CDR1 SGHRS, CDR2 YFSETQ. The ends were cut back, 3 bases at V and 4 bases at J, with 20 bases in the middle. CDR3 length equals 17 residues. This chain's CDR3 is CASSSQGGGILGNTIYF. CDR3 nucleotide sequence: TGCGCCAGCAGCTCGCAGGGAGGTGGTATATTGGGAAACACCATATATTTT. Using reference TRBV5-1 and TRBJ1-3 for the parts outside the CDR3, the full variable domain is KAGVTQTPRYLIKTRGQQVTLSCSPISGHRSVSWYQQTPGQGLQFLFEYFSETQRNKGNFPGRFSGRQFSNSRSEMNVSTLELGDSALYLCASSSQGGGILGNTIYFGEGSWLTVV.

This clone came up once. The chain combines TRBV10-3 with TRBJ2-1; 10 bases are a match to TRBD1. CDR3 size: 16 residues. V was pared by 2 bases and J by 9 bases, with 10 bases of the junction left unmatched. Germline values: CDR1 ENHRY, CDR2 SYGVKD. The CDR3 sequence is CAISEPPGQGNSEQFF. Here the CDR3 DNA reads TGTGCCATCAGTGAGCCCCCGGGACAGGGGAATAGTGAGCAGTTCTTC.

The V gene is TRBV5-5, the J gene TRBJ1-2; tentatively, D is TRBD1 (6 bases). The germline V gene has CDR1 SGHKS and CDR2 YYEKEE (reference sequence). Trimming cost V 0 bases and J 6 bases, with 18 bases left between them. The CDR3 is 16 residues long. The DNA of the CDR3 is TGTGCCAGCAGCTTGGGCCCACTACAGGGTTCGGATGGCTACACCTTC. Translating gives CASSLGPLQGSDGYTF.

CDR3 bases: TGTGCCAGCCGACAGGGGATTAACTATGGCTACACCTTC. As protein: CASRQGINYGYTF. V is TRBV28 and J is TRBJ1-2; 8 positions agree with TRBD1. Germline-derived CDR1 and CDR2 are MDHEN and SYDVKM. The CDR3 is made up of 13 amino acids. The V gene end was trimmed by 8 bases and the J gene end by 1 base; junction bases not matched to a gene: 3.

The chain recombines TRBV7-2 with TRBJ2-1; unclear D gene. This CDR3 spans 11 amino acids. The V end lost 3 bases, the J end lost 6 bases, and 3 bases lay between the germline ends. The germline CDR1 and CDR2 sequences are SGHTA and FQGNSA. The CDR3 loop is CASSFINEQFF. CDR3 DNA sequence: TGTGCCAGCAGCTTTATCAATGAGCAGTTCTTC.

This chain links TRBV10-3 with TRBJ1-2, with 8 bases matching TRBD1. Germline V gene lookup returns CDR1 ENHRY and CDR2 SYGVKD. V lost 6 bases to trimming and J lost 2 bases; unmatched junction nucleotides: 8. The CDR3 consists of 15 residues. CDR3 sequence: CAISGTGKLNYGYTF. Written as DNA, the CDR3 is TGTGCCATCAGCGGGACAGGCAAACTCAACTATGGCTACACCTTC.

CDR3 in amino acids: CASSLRQGVTEAFF. CDR3 coding DNA: TGTGCCAGCAGCTTGCGACAGGGGGTGACTGAAGCTTTCTTT. The chain is built from TRBV7-8 and TRBJ1-1; 9 bases are a match to TRBD1. The germline gives CDR1 SGHVS, CDR2 FQNEAQ. V shed 3 bases and J 5 bases; nucleotides not matched to a gene: 4. This CDR3 has 14 residues.

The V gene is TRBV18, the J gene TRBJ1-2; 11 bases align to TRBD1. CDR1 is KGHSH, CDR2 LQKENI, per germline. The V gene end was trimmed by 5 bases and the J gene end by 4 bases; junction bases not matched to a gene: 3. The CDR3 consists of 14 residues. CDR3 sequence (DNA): TGTGCCAGCTCAGCTGGACAGGGGGCCTATGGCTACACCTTC. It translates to CASSAGQGAYGYTF.

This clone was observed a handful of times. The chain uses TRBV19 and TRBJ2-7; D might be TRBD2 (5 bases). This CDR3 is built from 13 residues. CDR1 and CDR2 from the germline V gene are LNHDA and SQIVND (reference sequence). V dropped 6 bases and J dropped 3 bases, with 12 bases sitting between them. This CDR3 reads CASRSLGGYEQYF. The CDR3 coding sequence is TGTGCCAGTAGATCCCTTGGAGGCTACGAGCAGTACTTC.

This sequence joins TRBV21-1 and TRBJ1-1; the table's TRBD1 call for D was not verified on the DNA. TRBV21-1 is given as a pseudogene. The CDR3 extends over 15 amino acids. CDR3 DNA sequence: TGTGCCAGCAGCCGGTCGACAGGTTTGTTGACTGAAGCTTTCTTT. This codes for CASSRSTGLLTEAFF.

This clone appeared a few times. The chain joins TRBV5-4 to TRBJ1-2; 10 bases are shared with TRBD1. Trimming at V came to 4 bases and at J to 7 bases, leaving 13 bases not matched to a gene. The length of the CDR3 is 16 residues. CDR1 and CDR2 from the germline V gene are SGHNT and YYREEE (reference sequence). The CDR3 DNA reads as TGTGCCAGCAGCAACGCCCGGGACAGGGGAGTGAGTGGCTACACCTTC. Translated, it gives CASSNARDRGVSGYTF.

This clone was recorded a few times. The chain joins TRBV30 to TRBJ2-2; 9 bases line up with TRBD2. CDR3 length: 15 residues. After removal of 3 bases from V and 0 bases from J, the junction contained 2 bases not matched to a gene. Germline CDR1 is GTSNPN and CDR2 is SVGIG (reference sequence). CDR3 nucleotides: TGTGCCTGGAGGTTAGCGGGAGCGAACACCGGGGAGCTGTTTTTT. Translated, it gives CAWRLAGANTGELFF.